This TCR beta chain was sequenced in a study of blood T cell repertoires in COVID-19. This clone showed up just once. Libraries were prepared by immunoSEQ multiplex PCR; TCRdb keeps only in-frame clonotypes and omits some of them. The repertoire holds 380,000 or so clones, about 88% seen once, with 7.1% in the top ten. The CDR3 contains 17 residues. V trimming: 4 bases; J trimming: 5 bases; junction bases outside the gene matches: 14. CDR1 is GTSNPN and CDR2 is SVGIG in the germline V gene (reference sequence). The chain links TRBV30 to TRBJ2-5; 12 bases are a match to TRBD2. The sequenced material came from peripheral blood. The sequence was obtained from a woman in her sixties or seventies with COVID-19, enrolled during active disease. CDR3 sequence (DNA): TGTGCCTGGATGTGGGGGGGACTAGCGGGCCCAGGGGAGACCCAGTACTTC. Its translation: CAWMWGGLAGPGETQYF.